A selection of T cell receptor beta chains follows, all from one sample in a study of blood T cell repertoires in COVID-19. Method: immunoSEQ multiplex PCR; TCRdb's copy keeps in-frame clones and lacks some. The data show 220,000 or so clones, under 90% seen once. Sequenced: peripheral blood. These receptors all come from a man aged 60 to 69 who had recovered from COVID-19. The CDR3 runs from the conserved cysteine through the conserved F or W. The D gene is left open where the match is weak. Rows give clone size only sometimes, using once, few, many, or a class for an expanded clone.

cdr3_aa cdr3_nt j_call clone_size d_call v_call
CASSLPSYNEQFF TGTGCCAGCAGCTTACCGTCCTACAATGAGCAGTTCTTC TRBJ2-1 NA NA TRBV7-9
CASSLERTGDFSGNTIYF TGTGCCAGCAGCTTGGAGAGGACAGGGGATTTCTCTGGAAACACCATATATTTT TRBJ1-3 few TRBD1 TRBV5-5
CASSLAGLGINEQFF TGTGCCAGCAGCTTGGCCGGACTGGGAATCAATGAGCAGTTCTTC TRBJ2-1 NA NA TRBV11-2
CASSGLAGGIGELFF TGTGCCAGCAGTGGACTAGCGGGAGGGATCGGGGAGCTGTTTTTT TRBJ2-2 NA TRBD2 TRBV2
CASSLGTYEQYF TGTGCCAGCAGTCTAGGGACATACGAGCAGTACTTC TRBJ2-7 few NA TRBV28
CASSQEPGITQYF TGTGCCAGCAGCCAAGAACCCGGTATTACGCAGTATTTT TRBJ2-3 NA NA TRBV3-1/TRBV3-2
CASSLGPPGRNTEAFF TGTGCCAGCAGCCTTGGACCTCCCGGGAGGAACACTGAAGCTTTCTTT TRBJ1-1 few NA TRBV3-1/TRBV3-2
CASSSDNQPQHF TGTGCCAGCAGCTCAGACAATCAGCCCCAGCATTTT TRBJ1-5 NA NA TRBV7-2
CASSTSTSTTDTQYF TGTGCCAGTAGTACATCGACTAGCACTACAGATACGCAGTATTTT TRBJ2-3 NA TRBD2 TRBV19
CASSILGVQETQYF TGTGCCAGTAGTATCCTCGGGGTACAAGAGACCCAGTACTTC TRBJ2-5 once NA TRBV19
CASSEDGNSPLHF TGTGCCAGCAGTGAAGACGGTAATTCACCCCTCCACTTT TRBJ1-6 NA NA TRBV6-1
CASSGRARGRNTEAFF TGTGCCAGCAGCGGGAGGGCCAGGGGTAGGAACACTGAAGCTTTCTTT TRBJ1-1 NA NA TRBV5-6
CASSLISGETEAFF TGTGCCAGCAGCTTGATTTCAGGGGAAACTGAAGCTTTCTTT TRBJ1-1 NA NA TRBV5-4
CASSPSGASPLHF TGTGCCAGCTCACCAAGCGGGGCTTCACCCCTCCACTTT TRBJ1-6 NA NA TRBV18
CASSYGGTYEQYF TGTGCCAGCAGTTACGGCGGCACCTACGAGCAGTACTTC TRBJ2-7 NA NA TRBV6-6
CASSVGPRGNTDTQYF TGTGCCAGCAGCGTAGGACCGCGGGGGAACACAGATACGCAGTATTTT TRBJ2-3 few TRBD2 TRBV9
CASSSAGGQGVSPLHF TGTGCCAGCAGCTCCGCCGGAGGACAGGGAGTCTCACCCCTCCACTTT TRBJ1-6 NA TRBD1 TRBV28
CASSLDWRQETQYF TGCGCCAGCAGCTTGGACTGGAGGCAGGAGACCCAGTACTTC TRBJ2-5 once NA TRBV5-1
CASSSGVGSQPQHF TGTGCCAGCAGCTCCGGGGTGGGGTCCCAGCCCCAGCATTTT TRBJ1-5 NA NA TRBV5-5
CASSQGGLAGDPDTQYF TGTGCCAGCAGCCAAGGGGGACTAGCGGGAGACCCAGATACGCAGTATTTT TRBJ2-3 NA TRBD2 TRBV7-2
CASSRGLAGGHEQYF TGTGCCAGCAGTAGGGGACTAGCGGGAGGGCACGAGCAGTACTTC TRBJ2-7 NA TRBD2 TRBV2
CASSERATGQSPLHF TGTGCCAGCAGTGAAAGGGCCACAGGGCAGTCACCCCTCCACTTT TRBJ1-6 NA NA TRBV2
CASSVSGRVNTGELFF TGTGCCAGCAGCGTCAGCGGGAGGGTGAACACCGGGGAGCTGTTTTTT TRBJ2-2 NA TRBD2 TRBV9
CASSETGIGGNTIYF TGTGCCAGCAGTGAGACAGGGATAGGAGGAAACACCATATATTTT TRBJ1-3 NA TRBD1 TRBV9
CASSQQNTGELFF TGTGCCAGCTCACAACAGAACACCGGGGAGCTGTTTTTT TRBJ2-2 NA NA TRBV18
CASSQTGAGGQQETQYF TGCGCCAGCAGCCAAACGGGAGCGGGGGGGCAGCAAGAGACCCAGTACTTC TRBJ2-5 NA TRBD2 TRBV4-1
CASSLNRLAGYNEQFF TGTGCCAGCAGCTTAAATCGGCTAGCGGGTTACAATGAGCAGTTCTTC TRBJ2-1 NA TRBD2 TRBV7-3
CASSFREGFNYGYTF TGTGCCAGCAGCTTCCGGGAGGGTTTCAACTATGGCTACACCTTC TRBJ1-2 NA NA TRBV5-5
CASSHRQEGNTEAFF TGTGCCAGCAGTCACCGACAAGAGGGGAACACTGAAGCTTTCTTT TRBJ1-1 once NA TRBV27
CASSPLSGAAWTDTQYF TGTGCCAGCAGTCCACTTAGCGGGGCGGCATGGACAGATACGCAGTATTTT TRBJ2-3 NA TRBD2 TRBV6-6
CASSLAGGPREQFF TGTGCCAGCAGCCTAGCGGGAGGGCCGCGGGAGCAGTTCTTC TRBJ2-1 NA TRBD2 TRBV7-9
CASSGSTGTNEQFF TGCGCCAGCAGCGGATCGACAGGTACAAATGAGCAGTTCTTC TRBJ2-1 NA NA TRBV5-1
CASSEARALYNEQFF TGTGCCAGCAGTGAGGCGAGAGCATTATACAATGAGCAGTTCTTC TRBJ2-1 NA NA TRBV28
CASSTAAGGGRFEKLFF TGTGCCAGCAGTACCGCTGCCGGCGGGGGGCGATTTGAAAAACTGTTTTTT TRBJ1-4 NA NA TRBV2
CASSEAQTRQGTDTQYF TGTGCCAGCAGTGAAGCCCAAACTAGACAGGGCACAGATACGCAGTATTTT TRBJ2-3 NA NA TRBV2
CASSQVVAGAGEQYF TGTGCCAGCAGCCAAGTCGTTGCGGGGGCGGGCGAGCAGTACTTC TRBJ2-7 few NA TRBV4-2
CASSPGAPNTGELFF TGTGCCAGCAGTCCTGGGGCACCGAACACCGGGGAGCTGTTTTTT TRBJ2-2 NA NA TRBV3-1/TRBV3-2
CASQREASGTGELFF TGTGCCAGCCAAAGGGAGGCTAGCGGCACCGGGGAGCTGTTTTTT TRBJ2-2 NA TRBD2 TRBV2
CASSHSGSIYEQYF TGTGCCAGCAGCCATAGCGGGAGTATCTACGAGCAGTACTTC TRBJ2-7 once TRBD2 TRBV4-2
CASSPPGYEQYF TGTGCCAGCAGCCCCCCCGGCTACGAGCAGTACTTC TRBJ2-7 NA NA TRBV28
CASRADRGLQPQHF TGTGCCAGTAGGGCCGACAGGGGGCTTCAGCCCCAGCATTTT TRBJ1-5 NA TRBD1 TRBV19
CAISPSTDTQYF TGTGCCATCTCCCCAAGCACAGATACGCAGTATTTT TRBJ2-3 NA NA TRBV10-3
CASSLQGGLNSPLHF TGTGCCAGCAGCCTACAGGGTGGCTTAAATTCACCCCTCCACTTT TRBJ1-6 NA NA TRBV7-2
CASSQGQGYTF TGTGCCAGCAGCCAAGGCCAGGGCTACACCTTC TRBJ1-2 NA NA TRBV3-1/TRBV3-2
CASSPPEEPRGETQYF TGTGCCAGCTCACCACCTGAAGAGCCTCGGGGGGAGACCCAGTACTTC TRBJ2-5 NA NA TRBV18
CASSYRGYEQYF TGTGCCAGCAGCTACCGCGGTTACGAGCAGTACTTC TRBJ2-7 NA NA TRBV5-6
CASSYPRTGGKYGYTF TGTGCCAGCAGTTACCCCAGGACAGGCGGCAAGTATGGCTACACCTTC TRBJ1-2 NA TRBD1 TRBV2
CASSQLVGEGSPLHF TGTGCCAGCAGCCAACTAGTCGGGGAGGGATCACCCCTCCACTTT TRBJ1-6 NA NA TRBV3-1/TRBV3-2
CASTRAAGTDTQYF TGTGCCAGTACTCGTGCCGCGGGCACAGATACGCAGTATTTT TRBJ2-3 NA NA TRBV19